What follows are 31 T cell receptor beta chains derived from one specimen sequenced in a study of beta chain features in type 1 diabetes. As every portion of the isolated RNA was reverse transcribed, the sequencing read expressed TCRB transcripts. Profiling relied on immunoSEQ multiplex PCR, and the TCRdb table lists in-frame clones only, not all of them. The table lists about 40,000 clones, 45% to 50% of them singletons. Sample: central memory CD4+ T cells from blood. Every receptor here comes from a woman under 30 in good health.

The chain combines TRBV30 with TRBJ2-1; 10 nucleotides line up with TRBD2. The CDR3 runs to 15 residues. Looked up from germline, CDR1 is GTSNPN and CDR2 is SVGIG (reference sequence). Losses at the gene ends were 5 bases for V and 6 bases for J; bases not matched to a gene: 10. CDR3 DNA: TGTGCCTGGGCGTGGCTAGCGGGAGTAGGCAATGAGCAGTTCTTC. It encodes CAWAWLAGVGNEQFF. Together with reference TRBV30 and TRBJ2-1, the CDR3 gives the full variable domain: SQTIHQWPATLVQPVGSPLSLECTVEGTSNPNLYWYRQAAGRGLQLLFYSVGIGQISSEVPQNLSASRPQDRQFILSSKKLLLSDSGFYLCAWAWLAGVGNEQFFGPGTRLTVL.

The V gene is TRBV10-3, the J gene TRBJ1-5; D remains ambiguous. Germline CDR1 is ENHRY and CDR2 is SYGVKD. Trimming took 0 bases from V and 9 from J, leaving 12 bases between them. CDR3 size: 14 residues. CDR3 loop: CAISESGMSGPQHF. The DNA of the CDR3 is TGTGCCATCAGTGAGTCCGGCATGTCAGGGCCCCAGCATTTT.

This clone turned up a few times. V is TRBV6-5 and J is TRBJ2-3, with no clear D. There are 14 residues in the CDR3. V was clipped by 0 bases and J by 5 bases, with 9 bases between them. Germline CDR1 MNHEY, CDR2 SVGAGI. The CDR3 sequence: CASSYSRTKDTQYF. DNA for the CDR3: TGTGCCAGCAGTTACTCGAGAACCAAAGATACGCAGTATTTT.

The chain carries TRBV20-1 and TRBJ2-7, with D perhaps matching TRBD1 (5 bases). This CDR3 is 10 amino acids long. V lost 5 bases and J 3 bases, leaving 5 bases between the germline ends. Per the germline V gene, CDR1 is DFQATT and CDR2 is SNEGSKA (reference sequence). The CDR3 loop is CSAGHYEQYF. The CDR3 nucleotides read TGCAGTGCTGGACACTACGAGCAGTACTTC.

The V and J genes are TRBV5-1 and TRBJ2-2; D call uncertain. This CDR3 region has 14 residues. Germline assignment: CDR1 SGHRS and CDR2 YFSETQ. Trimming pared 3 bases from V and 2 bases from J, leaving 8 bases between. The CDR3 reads CASSWRPNTGELFF. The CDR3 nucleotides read TGCGCCAGCAGCTGGAGACCAAACACCGGGGAGCTGTTTTTT. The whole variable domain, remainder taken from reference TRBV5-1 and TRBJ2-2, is KAGVTQTPRYLIKTRGQQVTLSCSPISGHRSVSWYQQTPGQGLQFLFEYFSETQRNKGNFPGRFSGRQFSNSRSEMNVSTLELGDSALYLCASSWRPNTGELFFGEGSRLTVL.

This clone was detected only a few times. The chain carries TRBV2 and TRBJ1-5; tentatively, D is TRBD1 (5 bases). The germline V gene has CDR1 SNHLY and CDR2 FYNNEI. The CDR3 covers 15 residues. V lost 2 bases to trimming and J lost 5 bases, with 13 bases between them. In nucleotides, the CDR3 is TGTGCCAGCAGTGAACAGGCAGGGTCGGATCAGCCCCAGCATTTT. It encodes CASSEQAGSDQPQHF. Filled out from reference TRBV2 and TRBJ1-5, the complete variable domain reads EPEVTQTPSHQVTQMGQEVILRCVPISNHLYFYWYRQILGQKVEFLVSFYNNEISEKSEIFDDQFSVERPDGSNFTLKIRSTKLEDSAMYFCASSEQAGSDQPQHFGDGTRLSIL.

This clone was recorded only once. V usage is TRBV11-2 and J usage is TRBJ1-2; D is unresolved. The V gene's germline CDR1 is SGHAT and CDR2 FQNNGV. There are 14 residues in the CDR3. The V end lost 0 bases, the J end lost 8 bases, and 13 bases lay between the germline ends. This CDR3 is CASSLDQIWRGYTF. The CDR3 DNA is TGTGCCAGCAGCTTAGATCAAATTTGGCGGGGCTACACCTTC.

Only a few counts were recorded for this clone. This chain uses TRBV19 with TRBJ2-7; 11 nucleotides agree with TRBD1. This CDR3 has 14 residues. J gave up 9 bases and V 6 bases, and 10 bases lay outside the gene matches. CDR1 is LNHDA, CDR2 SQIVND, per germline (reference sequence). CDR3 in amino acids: CASRSPGQGDVQYF. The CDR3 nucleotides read TGTGCCAGTAGATCACCGGGACAGGGGGACGTGCAGTACTTC.

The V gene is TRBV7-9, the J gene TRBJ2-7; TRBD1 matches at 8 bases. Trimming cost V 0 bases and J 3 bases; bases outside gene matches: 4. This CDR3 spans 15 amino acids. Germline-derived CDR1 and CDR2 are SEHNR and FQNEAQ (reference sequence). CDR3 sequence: CASSLAAGGYYEQYF. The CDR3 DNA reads TGTGCCAGCAGCTTAGCGGCAGGGGGCTACTACGAGCAGTACTTC.

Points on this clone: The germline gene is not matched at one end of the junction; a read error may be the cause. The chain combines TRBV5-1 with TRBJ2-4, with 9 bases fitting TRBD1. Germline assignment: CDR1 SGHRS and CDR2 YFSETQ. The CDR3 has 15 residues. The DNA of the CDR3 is TGCGCCGGCAGCTTGGACAGGGGATCCAAAAACATTCAGTACTTC. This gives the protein CAGSLDRGSKNIQYF.

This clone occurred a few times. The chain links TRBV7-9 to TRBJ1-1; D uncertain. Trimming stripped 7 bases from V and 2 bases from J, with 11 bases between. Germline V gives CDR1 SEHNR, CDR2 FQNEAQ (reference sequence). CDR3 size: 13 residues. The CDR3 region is CASTIGGNTEAFF. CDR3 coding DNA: TGTGCCAGCACCATAGGAGGTAACACTGAAGCTTTCTTT.

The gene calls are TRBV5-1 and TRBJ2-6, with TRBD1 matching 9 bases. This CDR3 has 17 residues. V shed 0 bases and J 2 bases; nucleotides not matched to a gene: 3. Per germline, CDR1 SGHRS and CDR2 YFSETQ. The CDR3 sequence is CASSLETGGTGANVLTF. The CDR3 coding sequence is TGCGCCAGCAGCTTGGAAACAGGGGGCACTGGGGCCAACGTCCTGACTTTC.

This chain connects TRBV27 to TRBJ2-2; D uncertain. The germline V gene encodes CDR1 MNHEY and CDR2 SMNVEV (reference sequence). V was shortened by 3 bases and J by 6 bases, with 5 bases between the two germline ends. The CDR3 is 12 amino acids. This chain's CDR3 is CASSFISGELFF. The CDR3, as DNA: TGTGCCAGCAGTTTTATCTCCGGGGAGCTGTTTTTT.

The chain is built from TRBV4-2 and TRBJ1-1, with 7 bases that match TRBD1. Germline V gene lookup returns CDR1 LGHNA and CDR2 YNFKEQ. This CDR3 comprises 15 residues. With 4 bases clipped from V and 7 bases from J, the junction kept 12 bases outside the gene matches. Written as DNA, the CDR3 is TGTGCCAGCAGCCTCCCAGGGGGGTCGAATAATGAAGCTTTCTTT. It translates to CASSLPGGSNNEAFF.

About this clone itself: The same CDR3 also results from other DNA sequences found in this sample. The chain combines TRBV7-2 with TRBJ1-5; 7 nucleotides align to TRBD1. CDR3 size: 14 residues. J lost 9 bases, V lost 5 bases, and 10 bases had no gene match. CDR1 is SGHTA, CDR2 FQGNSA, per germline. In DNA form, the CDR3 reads TGTGCCAGCAGCAAGGGGCAGGGGGAACGGCCCCAGCATTTT. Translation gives CASSKGQGERPQHF.

CDR3 in amino acids: CAWSQVGNTIYF. CDR3 sequence (DNA): TGTGCCTGGAGCCAGGTTGGAAACACCATATATTTT. The V call is TRBV30, the J call TRBJ1-3; D remains ambiguous. Germline V CDR1 and CDR2: GTSNPN, SVGIG (reference sequence). The CDR3 consists of 12 residues. V was cut by 3 bases and J by 3 bases, with 6 bases left in between.

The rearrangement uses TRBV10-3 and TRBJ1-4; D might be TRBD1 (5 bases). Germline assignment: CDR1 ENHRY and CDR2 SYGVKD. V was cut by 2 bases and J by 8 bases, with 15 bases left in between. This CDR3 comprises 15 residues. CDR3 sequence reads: CAISESSGKGEKLFF. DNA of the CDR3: TGTGCCATCAGTGAGAGTTCCGGCAAGGGGGAAAAACTGTTTTTT.

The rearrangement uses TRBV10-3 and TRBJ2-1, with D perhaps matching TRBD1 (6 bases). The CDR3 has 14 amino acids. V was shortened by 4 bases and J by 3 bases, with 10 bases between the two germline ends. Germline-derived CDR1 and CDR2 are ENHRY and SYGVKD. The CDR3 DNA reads TGTGCCATCAGTGCAGACAGGTACTACAATGAGCAGTTCTTC. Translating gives CAISADRYYNEQFF.

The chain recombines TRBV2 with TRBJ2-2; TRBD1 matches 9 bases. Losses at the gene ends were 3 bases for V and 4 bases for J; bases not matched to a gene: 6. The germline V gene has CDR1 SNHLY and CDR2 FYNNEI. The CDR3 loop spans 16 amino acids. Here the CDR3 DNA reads TGTGCCAGCAGTGATAGGGACAGGGAGCTCACCGGGGAGCTGTTTTTT. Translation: CASSDRDRELTGELFF.

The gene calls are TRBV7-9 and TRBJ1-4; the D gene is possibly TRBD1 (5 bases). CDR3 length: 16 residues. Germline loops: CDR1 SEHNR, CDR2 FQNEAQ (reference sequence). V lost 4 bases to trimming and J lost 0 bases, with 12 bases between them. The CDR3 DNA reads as TGTGCCAGCAGCTCTCCACGACAGTCAACTAATGAAAAACTGTTTTTT. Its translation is CASSSPRQSTNEKLFF. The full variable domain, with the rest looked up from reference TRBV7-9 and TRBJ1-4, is DTGVSQNPRHKITKRGQNVTFRCDPISEHNRLYWYRQTLGQGPEFLTYFQNEAQLEKSRLLSDRFSAERPKGSFSTLEIQRTEQGDSAMYLCASSSPRQSTNEKLFFGSGTQLSVL.

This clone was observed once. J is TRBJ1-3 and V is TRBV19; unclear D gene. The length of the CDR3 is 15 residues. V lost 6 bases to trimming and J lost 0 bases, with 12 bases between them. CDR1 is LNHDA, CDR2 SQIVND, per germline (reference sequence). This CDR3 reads CASSDLGVSGNTIYF. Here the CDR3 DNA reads TGTGCCAGTAGCGATCTTGGAGTCTCTGGAAACACCATATATTTT. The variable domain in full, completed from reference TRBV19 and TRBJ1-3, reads DGGITQSPKYLFRKEGQNVTLSCEQNLNHDAMYWYRQDPGQGLRLIYYSQIVNDFQKGDIAEGYSVSREKKESFPLTVTSAQKNPTAFYLCASSDLGVSGNTIYFGEGSWLTVV.

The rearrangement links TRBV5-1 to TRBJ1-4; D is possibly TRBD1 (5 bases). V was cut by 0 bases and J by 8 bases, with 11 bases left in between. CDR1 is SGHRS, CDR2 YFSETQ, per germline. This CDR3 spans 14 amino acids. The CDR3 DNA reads TGCGCCAGCAGCTTGGGACAGATAACAGAAAAACTGTTTTTT. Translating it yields CASSLGQITEKLFF.

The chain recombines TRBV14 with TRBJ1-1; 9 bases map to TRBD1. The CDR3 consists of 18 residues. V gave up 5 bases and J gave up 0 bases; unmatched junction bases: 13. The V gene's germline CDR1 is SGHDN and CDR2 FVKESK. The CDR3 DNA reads TGTGCCAGCAGCTTCTACTCCGGGACAGGGAGCATGAACACTGAAGCTTTCTTT. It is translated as CASSFYSGTGSMNTEAFF.

The DNA of the CDR3 is TGTGCCAGCAGTCTGCGGGGCGGTAACATTCAGTACTTC. The encoded protein is CASSLRGGNIQYF. The chain has TRBV6-6 and TRBJ2-4, with D possibly matching TRBD2 (6 bases). The length of the CDR3 is 13 residues. Germline CDR1 reads MNHNY; CDR2 reads SVGAGI (reference sequence). Trimming took off 5 bases at V and 7 bases at J, with 12 bases between the two ends.

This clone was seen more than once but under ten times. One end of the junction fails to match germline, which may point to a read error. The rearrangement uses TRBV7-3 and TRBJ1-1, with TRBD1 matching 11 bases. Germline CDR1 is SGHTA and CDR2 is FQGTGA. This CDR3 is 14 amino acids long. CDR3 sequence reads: CASRLTLDRGPTFF. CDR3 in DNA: TGTGCCAGCAGATTAACGTTGGACAGGGGGCCGACTTTCTTT.

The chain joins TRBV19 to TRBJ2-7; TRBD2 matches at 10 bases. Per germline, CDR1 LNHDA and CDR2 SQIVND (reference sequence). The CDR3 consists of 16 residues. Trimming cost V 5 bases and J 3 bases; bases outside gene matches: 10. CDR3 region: CASSSGLAGGIYEQYF. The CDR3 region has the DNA TGTGCCAGTAGTTCCGGTTTAGCGGGGGGAATCTACGAGCAGTACTTC.

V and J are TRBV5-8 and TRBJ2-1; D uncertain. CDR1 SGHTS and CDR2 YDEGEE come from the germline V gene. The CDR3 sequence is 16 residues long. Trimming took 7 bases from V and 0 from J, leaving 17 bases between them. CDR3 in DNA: TGTGCCAGCTCTGCCCGCGCTTCAATCTCCTACAATGAGCAGTTCTTC. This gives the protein CASSARASISYNEQFF.

The CDR3 nucleotides are TGCGCCAGCAGCTTTCGGGACAAAACCTACGAGCAGTACTTC. Its protein product is CASSFRDKTYEQYF. This chain connects TRBV5-1 to TRBJ2-7; D may be TRBD1 (6 bases). Between the trimmed V and J ends, which lost 2 bases and 2 bases, there was a span of 11 bases. CDR3 length equals 14 residues. The germline V gene has CDR1 SGHRS and CDR2 YFSETQ.

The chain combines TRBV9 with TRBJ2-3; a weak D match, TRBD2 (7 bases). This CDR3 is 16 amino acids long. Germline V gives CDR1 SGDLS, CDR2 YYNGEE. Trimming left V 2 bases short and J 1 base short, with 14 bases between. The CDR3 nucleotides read TGTGCCAGCAGCGTGGGGGGGGGCGGCCGCACAGATACGCAGTATTTT. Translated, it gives CASSVGGGGRTDTQYF.

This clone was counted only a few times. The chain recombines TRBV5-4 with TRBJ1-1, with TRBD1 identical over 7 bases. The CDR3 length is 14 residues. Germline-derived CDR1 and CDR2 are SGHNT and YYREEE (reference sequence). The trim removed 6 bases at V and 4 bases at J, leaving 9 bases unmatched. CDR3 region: CASTSGQRVTEAFF. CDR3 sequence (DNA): TGTGCCAGCACCTCGGGACAGCGGGTCACTGAAGCTTTCTTT.

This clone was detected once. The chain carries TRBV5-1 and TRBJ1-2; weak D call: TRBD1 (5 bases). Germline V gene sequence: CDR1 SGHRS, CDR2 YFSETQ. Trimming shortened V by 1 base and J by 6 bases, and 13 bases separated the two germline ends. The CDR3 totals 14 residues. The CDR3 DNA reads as TGCGCCAGCAGCTTGTCCGGGACTGGGGATGGCTACACCTTC. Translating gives CASSLSGTGDGYTF. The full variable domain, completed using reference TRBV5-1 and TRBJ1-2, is KAGVTQTPRYLIKTRGQQVTLSCSPISGHRSVSWYQQTPGQGLQFLFEYFSETQRNKGNFPGRFSGRQFSNSRSEMNVSTLELGDSALYLCASSLSGTGDGYTFGSGTRLTVV.